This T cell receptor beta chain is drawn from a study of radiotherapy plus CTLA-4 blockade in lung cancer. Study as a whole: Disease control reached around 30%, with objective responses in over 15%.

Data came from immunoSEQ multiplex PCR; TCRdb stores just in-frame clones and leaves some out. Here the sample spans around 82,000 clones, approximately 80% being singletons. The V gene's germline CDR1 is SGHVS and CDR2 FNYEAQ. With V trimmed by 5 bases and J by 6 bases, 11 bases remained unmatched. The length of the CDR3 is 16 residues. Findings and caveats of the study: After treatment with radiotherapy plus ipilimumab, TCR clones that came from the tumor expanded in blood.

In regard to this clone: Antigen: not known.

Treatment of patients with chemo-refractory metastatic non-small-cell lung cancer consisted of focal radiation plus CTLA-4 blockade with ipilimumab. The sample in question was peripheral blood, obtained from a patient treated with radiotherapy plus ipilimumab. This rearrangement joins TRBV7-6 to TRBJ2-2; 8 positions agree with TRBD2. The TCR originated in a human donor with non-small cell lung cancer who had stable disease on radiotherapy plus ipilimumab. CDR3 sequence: CASSVSGTSTAGELFF. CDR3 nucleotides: TGTGCCAGCAGCGTATCCGGGACTAGTACGGCCGGGGAGCTGTTTTTT. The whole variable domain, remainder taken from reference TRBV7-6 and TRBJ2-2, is GAGVSQSPRYKVTKRGQDVALRCDPISGHVSLYWYRQALGQGPEFLTYFNYEAQQDKSGLPNDRFSAERPEGSISTLTIQRTEQRDSAMYRCASSVSGTSTAGELFFGEGSRLTVL.